This is a list of T cell receptor beta chains from one sample in a study of low-dose radiotherapy and immunotherapy resistance in tumors. TCRdb processed the reads anew with MiXCR; each CDR3 protein has one entry. This table has nearly 60,000 distinct CDR3 sequences, less than 30% appearing once. The material was PBMCs, obtained after low-dose radiotherapy plus immunotherapy. These receptors originate from a male donor with prostate cancer. Both conserved end residues are trimmed from each CDR3. Fields, in order: V gene, J gene, D gene, CDR3 protein. D genes are given only for firm matches.

V gene: TRBV19
J gene: TRBJ2-2
D gene: TRBD1
CDR3 protein: ASSSWTGHTGELF

V gene: TRBV20-1
J gene: TRBJ1-3
D gene: .
CDR3 protein: SVKQAGSRGNTIY

V gene: TRBV19
J gene: TRBJ2-6
D gene: .
CDR3 protein: ASSIRQGEAGANVLT

V gene: TRBV3-1
J gene: TRBJ2-7
D gene: .
CDR3 protein: ASSPDLEHEQY

V gene: TRBV15
J gene: TRBJ2-1
D gene: TRBD2
CDR3 protein: ATSSGLAGASYNEQF

V gene: TRBV2
J gene: TRBJ1-2
D gene: .
CDR3 protein: ASSPIGIYGYT

V gene: TRBV25-1
J gene: TRBJ2-1
D gene: TRBD1
CDR3 protein: ASSARGLGYNEQF

V gene: TRBV28
J gene: TRBJ2-7
D gene: .
CDR3 protein: ASGASSYEQY

V gene: TRBV7-2
J gene: TRBJ2-3
D gene: .
CDR3 protein: ASSFDRHTDTQY

V gene: TRBV20-1
J gene: TRBJ2-7
D gene: .
CDR3 protein: SFNPFSDEQY

V gene: TRBV7-8
J gene: TRBJ1-6
D gene: .
CDR3 protein: ASSLSGAVHDSPLH

V gene: TRBV5-1
J gene: TRBJ2-4
D gene: .
CDR3 protein: ASSLDLAISIGAKNIQY

V gene: TRBV7-7
J gene: TRBJ1-2
D gene: .
CDR3 protein: ASSLPAFYGYT

V gene: TRBV29-1
J gene: TRBJ1-1
D gene: TRBD1
CDR3 protein: SVDKRQGVNTEAF

V gene: TRBV3-1
J gene: TRBJ1-1
D gene: .
CDR3 protein: ASSQGPDGYTEAF

V gene: TRBV20-1
J gene: TRBJ2-3
D gene: .
CDR3 protein: SAQVASGDTQY

V gene: TRBV12-5
J gene: TRBJ2-7
D gene: TRBD2
CDR3 protein: ASGGVAGVYEQY

V gene: TRBV5-1
J gene: TRBJ2-7
D gene: TRBD1
CDR3 protein: ASSTSGTGGRSSYEQY

V gene: TRBV4-1
J gene: TRBJ2-1
D gene: TRBD2
CDR3 protein: ASSQGVTSGRIDEQF

V gene: TRBV3-1
J gene: TRBJ1-1
D gene: TRBD1
CDR3 protein: ASSPGGSGTNTEAF

V gene: TRBV7-8
J gene: TRBJ2-3
D gene: .
CDR3 protein: ASSSPLVFTDTQY

V gene: TRBV20-1
J gene: TRBJ2-6
D gene: .
CDR3 protein: SARGTGTESANVLT

V gene: TRBV30
J gene: TRBJ1-3
D gene: .
CDR3 protein: AWSALTGYSGNTIY

V gene: TRBV29-1
J gene: TRBJ2-1
D gene: .
CDR3 protein: SVEDYRGDEQF

V gene: TRBV7-3
J gene: TRBJ2-1
D gene: TRBD2
CDR3 protein: ASSAPGLAGYNEQF

V gene: TRBV28
J gene: TRBJ1-5
D gene: .
CDR3 protein: ASSEVYSNQPQH

V gene: TRBV4-2
J gene: TRBJ2-2
D gene: .
CDR3 protein: ASSQWGLENTGELF

V gene: TRBV7-8
J gene: TRBJ2-5
D gene: .
CDR3 protein: ASSSARTSYGTQY

V gene: TRBV2
J gene: TRBJ1-2
D gene: .
CDR3 protein: ASSAGTSGYT

V gene: TRBV10-2
J gene: TRBJ2-1
D gene: TRBD1
CDR3 protein: ASTGTENNEQF

V gene: TRBV14
J gene: TRBJ2-1
D gene: TRBD2
CDR3 protein: ASRSSGSRDEQF

V gene: TRBV12-3/TRBV12-4
J gene: TRBJ1-2
D gene: .
CDR3 protein: ASSPDWTNYGYT

V gene: TRBV7-2
J gene: TRBJ2-2
D gene: TRBD2
CDR3 protein: ASSLYVLAGGSYGELF

V gene: TRBV6-6
J gene: TRBJ2-3
D gene: TRBD1
CDR3 protein: ASSYNGQGATRDTQY

V gene: TRBV6-1
J gene: TRBJ1-2
D gene: .
CDR3 protein: ASRADMGEYSGYT

V gene: TRBV11-2
J gene: TRBJ1-5
D gene: .
CDR3 protein: ASSLDPGRNQPQH

V gene: TRBV20-1
J gene: TRBJ2-5
D gene: .
CDR3 protein: SARVDLHGETQY

V gene: TRBV7-2
J gene: TRBJ2-7
D gene: .
CDR3 protein: ASSSDVEQY

V gene: TRBV3-1
J gene: TRBJ2-1
D gene: .
CDR3 protein: ASSPQALAMTEQF

V gene: TRBV2
J gene: TRBJ1-1
D gene: .
CDR3 protein: ASSDGARANTEAF

V gene: TRBV15
J gene: TRBJ2-1
D gene: .
CDR3 protein: ATSRDRGGTYNEQF

V gene: TRBV4-3
J gene: TRBJ2-7
D gene: .
CDR3 protein: ASSQIPGWGLSYEQY

V gene: TRBV5-1
J gene: TRBJ2-1
D gene: .
CDR3 protein: ASSGVNYNEQF

V gene: TRBV6-5
J gene: TRBJ2-5
D gene: .
CDR3 protein: ASSYERGGGRGETQY